This is a list of T cell receptor beta chains from one sample in a study of blood T cell repertoires in COVID-19. Profiled with immunoSEQ multiplex PCR; TCRdb holds only in-frame clones, not every one. The sample consists of approximately 76,000 clones, over 75% of them appearing once. Specimen: peripheral blood. Every receptor here comes from a human donor in a cohort sampled during active COVID-19. Each CDR3 is given with its conserved first and last residue. Each record gives: clone size, V gene, J gene, D gene, CDR3 protein, CDR3 DNA. D genes are given only for firm matches. Expanded clones get a size class; other rows say once, few or many, or leave the size out.

clone size: .; V gene: TRBV7-8; J gene: TRBJ2-5; D gene: .; CDR3 protein: CASSLGGLETQYF; CDR3 DNA: TGTGCCAGCAGCTTAGGGGGCTTGGAGACCCAGTACTTC
clone size: once; V gene: TRBV30; J gene: TRBJ1-2; D gene: .; CDR3 protein: CAWSPGRQNYGYTF; CDR3 DNA: TGTGCCTGGAGTCCCGGGAGACAGAACTATGGCTACACCTTC
clone size: .; V gene: TRBV6-5; J gene: TRBJ2-3; D gene: .; CDR3 protein: CASSLPTTDTQYF; CDR3 DNA: TGTGCCAGCAGCCTTCCTACCACAGATACGCAGTATTTT
clone size: .; V gene: TRBV29-1; J gene: TRBJ2-1; D gene: TRBD1; CDR3 protein: CSVTGTGVLYEQFF; CDR3 DNA: TGCAGCGTGACCGGGACAGGGGTCCTGTATGAGCAGTTCTTC
clone size: .; V gene: TRBV28; J gene: TRBJ2-7; D gene: .; CDR3 protein: CASRGGYEQYF; CDR3 DNA: TGTGCCAGCAGGGGGGGCTACGAGCAGTACTTC
clone size: .; V gene: TRBV5-4; J gene: TRBJ2-5; D gene: .; CDR3 protein: CASSLKRYQETQYF; CDR3 DNA: TGTGCCAGCAGCCTGAAGCGGTACCAAGAGACCCAGTACTTC
clone size: .; V gene: TRBV5-8; J gene: TRBJ2-1; D gene: TRBD2; CDR3 protein: CASSFISGGAVNEQFF; CDR3 DNA: TGTGCCAGCAGCTTCATTAGCGGGGGGGCTGTCAATGAGCAGTTCTTC
clone size: .; V gene: TRBV6-5; J gene: TRBJ1-2; D gene: TRBD1; CDR3 protein: CASSSATGNYGYTF; CDR3 DNA: TGTGCCAGCAGTTCCGCGACAGGGAACTATGGCTACACCTTC
clone size: .; V gene: TRBV6-5; J gene: TRBJ1-1; D gene: .; CDR3 protein: CASSYSTGTEAFF; CDR3 DNA: TGTGCCAGCAGTTACTCGACAGGCACTGAAGCTTTCTTT
clone size: .; V gene: TRBV6-2/TRBV6-3; J gene: TRBJ2-1; D gene: .; CDR3 protein: CASSYDFISPTAYNEQFF; CDR3 DNA: TGTGCCAGCAGTTACGATTTCATCTCGCCCACTGCGTACAATGAGCAGTTCTTC
clone size: .; V gene: TRBV7-9; J gene: TRBJ2-5; D gene: TRBD2; CDR3 protein: CASSSGLAQETQYF; CDR3 DNA: TGTGCCAGCAGCTCGGGACTAGCCCAAGAGACCCAGTACTTC
clone size: .; V gene: TRBV12-3/TRBV12-4; J gene: TRBJ1-6; D gene: .; CDR3 protein: CASSSGLESPLHF; CDR3 DNA: TGTGCCAGCAGTTCAGGGCTCGAGTCACCCCTCCACTTT
clone size: few; V gene: TRBV7-8; J gene: TRBJ1-1; D gene: .; CDR3 protein: CASSFGTRDPEAFF; CDR3 DNA: TGTGCCAGCAGCTTCGGGACAAGAGACCCTGAAGCTTTCTTT
clone size: .; V gene: TRBV7-9; J gene: TRBJ1-1; D gene: .; CDR3 protein: CASRDSGTLGKAFF; CDR3 DNA: TGTGCCAGCAGGGACAGCGGTACACTGGGGAAAGCTTTCTTT
clone size: few; V gene: TRBV5-6; J gene: TRBJ2-7; D gene: TRBD1; CDR3 protein: CASSRDRQTNRYEQYF; CDR3 DNA: TGTGCCAGCAGTCGGGACAGACAGACGAATCGCTACGAGCAGTACTTC
clone size: .; V gene: TRBV5-1; J gene: TRBJ1-4; D gene: .; CDR3 protein: CASSLLPYRVLDEKLFF; CDR3 DNA: TGCGCCAGCAGCCTTCTCCCGTACAGGGTTTTGGATGAAAAACTGTTTTTT
clone size: .; V gene: TRBV2; J gene: TRBJ1-1; D gene: .; CDR3 protein: CASSSGGTWGTEAFF; CDR3 DNA: TGTGCCAGCTCTTCCGGAGGGACTTGGGGCACTGAAGCTTTCTTT
clone size: .; V gene: TRBV7-9; J gene: TRBJ2-2; D gene: TRBD2; CDR3 protein: CASSLATSLNTGELFF; CDR3 DNA: TGTGCCAGCAGCTTAGCGACTAGCCTGAACACCGGGGAGCTGTTTTTT
clone size: .; V gene: TRBV9; J gene: TRBJ2-3; D gene: TRBD2; CDR3 protein: CASSSRLAGNVDTQYF; CDR3 DNA: TGTGCCAGCAGCTCCAGACTAGCGGGTAATGTAGATACGCAGTATTTT
clone size: .; V gene: TRBV20-1; J gene: TRBJ1-1; D gene: .; CDR3 protein: CSAVRGTEAFF; CDR3 DNA: TGCAGTGCCGTGCGGGGGACTGAAGCTTTCTTT
clone size: .; V gene: TRBV20-1; J gene: TRBJ2-6; D gene: TRBD1; CDR3 protein: CSASAGQGASGANVLTF; CDR3 DNA: TGCAGTGCTAGTGCGGGACAGGGGGCGTCAGGGGCCAACGTCCTGACTTTC
clone size: .; V gene: TRBV5-8; J gene: TRBJ1-2; D gene: .; CDR3 protein: CASSLEGGEANYGYTF; CDR3 DNA: TGTGCCAGCAGCTTGGAAGGGGGAGAGGCTAACTATGGCTACACCTTC
clone size: .; V gene: TRBV11-3; J gene: TRBJ2-3; D gene: .; CDR3 protein: CASSSRGPNTDTQYF; CDR3 DNA: TGTGCCAGCAGCTCCAGGGGCCCCAACACAGATACGCAGTATTTT
clone size: .; V gene: TRBV19; J gene: TRBJ1-5; D gene: TRBD1; CDR3 protein: CASTLWDSPYQPQHF; CDR3 DNA: TGTGCCAGTACGTTATGGGACAGCCCGTATCAGCCCCAGCATTTT
clone size: .; V gene: TRBV19; J gene: TRBJ2-5; D gene: TRBD2; CDR3 protein: CASSIAGLVHETQYF; CDR3 DNA: TGTGCCAGTAGTATAGCGGGACTAGTCCATGAGACCCAGTACTTC
clone size: .; V gene: TRBV7-9; J gene: TRBJ2-1; D gene: TRBD2; CDR3 protein: CASSLGLAAYNEQFF; CDR3 DNA: TGTGCCAGCAGCTTAGGCCTAGCGGCATACAATGAGCAGTTCTTC
clone size: .; V gene: TRBV28; J gene: TRBJ2-4; D gene: .; CDR3 protein: CASSLRFAGKNIQYF; CDR3 DNA: TGTGCCAGCAGTTTGCGGTTCGCGGGAAAAAACATTCAGTACTTC
clone size: .; V gene: TRBV5-1; J gene: TRBJ1-4; D gene: .; CDR3 protein: CASSLGDSPNEKLFF; CDR3 DNA: TGCGCCAGCAGCTTGGGAGACAGCCCTAATGAAAAACTGTTTTTT
clone size: .; V gene: TRBV5-1; J gene: TRBJ2-1; D gene: .; CDR3 protein: CASSLSNEQFF; CDR3 DNA: TGCGCCAGCAGCTTGTCTAATGAGCAGTTCTTC
clone size: once; V gene: TRBV5-1; J gene: TRBJ2-3; D gene: TRBD2; CDR3 protein: CASSREGLAGRTDTQYF; CDR3 DNA: TGCGCCAGCAGCAGGGAGGGGCTAGCGGGTCGCACAGATACGCAGTATTTT
clone size: .; V gene: TRBV13; J gene: TRBJ2-1; D gene: TRBD1; CDR3 protein: CASREQGADNEQFF; CDR3 DNA: TGTGCCAGCAGGGAACAGGGGGCCGACAATGAGCAGTTCTTC
clone size: .; V gene: TRBV6-4; J gene: TRBJ1-1; D gene: TRBD1; CDR3 protein: CASRTGKRNTEAFF; CDR3 DNA: TGTGCCAGCAGGACAGGGAAGCGTAACACTGAAGCTTTCTTT
clone size: .; V gene: TRBV6-5; J gene: TRBJ1-2; D gene: TRBD1; CDR3 protein: CASSRDRGLYGYTF; CDR3 DNA: TGTGCCAGCAGTCGGGACAGGGGGCTGTATGGCTACACCTTC
clone size: .; V gene: TRBV18; J gene: TRBJ1-3; D gene: .; CDR3 protein: CAGADSSGNTIYF; CDR3 DNA: TGTGCCGGAGCGGACAGCTCTGGAAACACCATATATTTT
clone size: .; V gene: TRBV10-1; J gene: TRBJ1-5; D gene: .; CDR3 protein: CARPRGEGGNQPQHF; CDR3 DNA: TGCGCCAGACCGAGAGGCGAGGGGGGCAATCAGCCCCAGCATTTT
clone size: .; V gene: TRBV11-3; J gene: TRBJ2-7; D gene: .; CDR3 protein: CASSFGGGTYEQYF; CDR3 DNA: TGTGCCAGCAGCTTTGGCGGAGGGACCTACGAGCAGTACTTC
clone size: once; V gene: TRBV2; J gene: TRBJ1-1; D gene: .; CDR3 protein: CASSEFPSVNTEAFF; CDR3 DNA: TGTGCCAGCAGTGAATTTCCGTCGGTGAACACTGAAGCTTTCTTT
clone size: .; V gene: TRBV7-3; J gene: TRBJ2-3; D gene: TRBD1; CDR3 protein: CASSFDRGTDTQYF; CDR3 DNA: TGTGCCAGCAGCTTCGACAGGGGGACAGATACGCAGTATTTT
clone size: .; V gene: TRBV27; J gene: TRBJ2-1; D gene: TRBD2; CDR3 protein: CASSSGLDFQFF; CDR3 DNA: TGTGCCAGCAGTTCCGGACTAGATTTTCAGTTCTTC
clone size: .; V gene: TRBV7-3; J gene: TRBJ2-6; D gene: TRBD1; CDR3 protein: CASRPGGSGANVLTF; CDR3 DNA: TGTGCCAGCAGGCCAGGGGGCTCTGGGGCCAACGTCCTGACTTTC
clone size: .; V gene: TRBV4-1; J gene: TRBJ1-5; D gene: TRBD1; CDR3 protein: CASSPQATGTGYQPQHF; CDR3 DNA: TGCGCCAGCAGCCCCCAAGCAACCGGGACAGGATATCAGCCCCAGCATTTT
clone size: .; V gene: TRBV11-3; J gene: TRBJ1-2; D gene: TRBD1; CDR3 protein: CASSLPGTGGFNYGYTF; CDR3 DNA: TGTGCCAGCAGCTTACCTGGGACAGGAGGATTTAACTATGGCTACACCTTC
clone size: .; V gene: TRBV5-6; J gene: TRBJ2-7; D gene: .; CDR3 protein: CASSMVRGYEQYF; CDR3 DNA: TGTGCCAGCAGCATGGTAAGGGGATACGAGCAGTACTTC
clone size: .; V gene: TRBV30; J gene: TRBJ1-2; D gene: .; CDR3 protein: CAWSATSGINGYTF; CDR3 DNA: TGTGCCTGGAGTGCGACTTCAGGGATAAATGGCTACACCTTC
clone size: few; V gene: TRBV5-1; J gene: TRBJ2-7; D gene: .; CDR3 protein: CASSLSAGLGLYEQYF; CDR3 DNA: TGCGCCAGCAGCTTGTCGGCAGGGCTTGGTCTGTACGAGCAGTACTTC
clone size: .; V gene: TRBV2; J gene: TRBJ1-4; D gene: TRBD1; CDR3 protein: CASSGQGATPTNEKLFF; CDR3 DNA: TGTGCCAGCAGCGGACAGGGGGCAACTCCAACTAATGAAAAACTGTTTTTT
clone size: .; V gene: TRBV25-1; J gene: TRBJ1-4; D gene: TRBD1; CDR3 protein: CASSAGTGTNEKLFF; CDR3 DNA: TGTGCCAGCAGTGCCGGGACAGGGACTAATGAAAAACTGTTTTTT
clone size: .; V gene: TRBV21-1; J gene: TRBJ2-7; D gene: .; CDR3 protein: CASSNYPLLAGRYEQYF; CDR3 DNA: TGTGCCAGCAGCAACTATCCATTATTAGCGGGACGCTACGAGCAGTACTTC
clone size: few; V gene: TRBV28; J gene: TRBJ1-5; D gene: TRBD1; CDR3 protein: CASRGQPPQPQHF; CDR3 DNA: TGTGCCAGCAGGGGACAGCCCCCGCAGCCCCAGCATTTT
clone size: .; V gene: TRBV7-3; J gene: TRBJ2-3; D gene: TRBD2; CDR3 protein: CASSLGAGGPTDTQYF; CDR3 DNA: TGTGCCAGCAGCTTAGGAGCGGGGGGGCCCACAGATACGCAGTATTTT
clone size: .; V gene: TRBV2; J gene: TRBJ2-3; D gene: TRBD2; CDR3 protein: CASRLAGGTDTQYF; CDR3 DNA: TGTGCCAGCAGACTAGCGGGAGGCACAGATACGCAGTATTTT
clone size: .; V gene: TRBV27; J gene: TRBJ2-3; D gene: .; CDR3 protein: CASSFSGTDTQYF; CDR3 DNA: TGTGCCAGCAGTTTTTCGGGGACAGATACGCAGTATTTT
clone size: .; V gene: TRBV5-4; J gene: TRBJ1-4; D gene: .; CDR3 protein: CASSFRENEKLFF; CDR3 DNA: TGTGCCAGCAGCTTCAGGGAAAATGAAAAACTGTTTTTT
clone size: .; V gene: TRBV5-1; J gene: TRBJ2-1; D gene: .; CDR3 protein: CASSLGGANEQFF; CDR3 DNA: TGCGCCAGCAGCTTGGGCGGGGCCAATGAGCAGTTCTTC
clone size: few; V gene: TRBV7-8; J gene: TRBJ1-2; D gene: TRBD1; CDR3 protein: CASSTRTGKDYGYTF; CDR3 DNA: TGTGCCAGCAGCACACGGACAGGGAAGGACTATGGCTACACCTTC